Below, 3 T cell receptor beta chains from the same sample are listed, as sequenced in a study of cytomegalovirus exposure and HLA in healthy donors. The study ran its PCR with 60 Vbeta and 13 Jbeta primers. Measured with immunoSEQ multiplex PCR; TCRdb has only the in-frame clones, and not every one. The sample has 90,000 to 150,000 clones; roughly 65% are singletons. Sequencing was done on a sample of PBMCs. The receptors were sampled from a man aged 35 to 55 in good health and CMV-seropositive.

This clone was picked up one time. The chain uses TRBV5-4 and TRBJ2-5; 12 bases agree with TRBD2. The CDR3 contains 14 residues. Germline V CDR1 and CDR2: SGHNT, YYREEE (reference sequence). V lost 3 bases and J lost 4; bases outside the gene matches: 1. CDR3 sequence: CASSWTSGAETQYF. The DNA for the CDR3 is TGTGCCAGCAGCTGGACTAGCGGGGCAGAGACCCAGTACTTC. Looking up the rest from reference TRBV5-4 and TRBJ2-5 gives the full variable domain: ETGVTQSPTHLIKTRGQQVTLRCSSQSGHNTVSWYQQALGQGPQFIFQYYREEENGRGNFPPRFSGLQFPNYSSELNVNALELDDSALYLCASSWTSGAETQYFGPGTRLLVL.

The V call is TRBV18, the J call TRBJ1-2; no reliable D call. The V and J ends lost 2 bases and 0 bases respectively, with 4 bases between them. The CDR3 is 13 amino acids. Germline CDR1 reads KGHSH; CDR2 reads LQKENI. Written as DNA, the CDR3 is TGTGCCAGCTCACCAGGGCCTAACTATGGCTACACCTTC. It specifies CASSPGPNYGYTF.

V is TRBV9 and J is TRBJ2-6; D uncertain. The V gene lost 0 bases and the J gene lost 2 bases, with 6 bases spanning the gap. The CDR3 contains 15 residues. CDR1 is SGDLS and CDR2 is YYNGEE in the germline V gene. For the CDR3, the DNA is TGTGCCAGCAGCGTAGGAGGCGCTGGGGCCAACGTCCTGACTTTC. Translating gives CASSVGGAGANVLTF. Supplemented by reference TRBV9 and TRBJ2-6, the full variable domain reads DSGVTQTPKHLITATGQRVTLRCSPRSGDLSVYWYQQSLDQGLQFLIQYYNGEERAKGNILERFSAQQFPDLHSELNLSSLELGDSALYFCASSVGGAGANVLTFGAGSRLTVL.